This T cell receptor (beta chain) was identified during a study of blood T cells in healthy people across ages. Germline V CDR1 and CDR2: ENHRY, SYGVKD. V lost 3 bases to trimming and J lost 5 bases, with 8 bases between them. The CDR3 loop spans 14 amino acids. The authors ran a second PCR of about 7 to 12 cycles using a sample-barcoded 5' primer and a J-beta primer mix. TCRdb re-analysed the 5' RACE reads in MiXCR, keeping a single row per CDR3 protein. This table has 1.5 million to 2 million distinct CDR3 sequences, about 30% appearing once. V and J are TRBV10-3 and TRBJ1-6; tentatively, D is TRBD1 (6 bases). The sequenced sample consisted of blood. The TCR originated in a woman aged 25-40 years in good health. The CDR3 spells CAISDSGDNSPLHF. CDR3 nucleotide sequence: TGTGCCATCAGTGACTCAGGGGATAATTCACCCCTCCACTTT.